Listed below are T cell receptor beta chains from one sample, sequenced in a study of technical replicates of blood from a handful of donors. The assay was immunoSEQ multiplex PCR, and TCRdb's table has in-frame clones only and misses some. Of more than 60,000 clones listed, over 90% are singletons. What was sequenced was T cells isolated from PBMCs. These receptors all stem from a human donor in good health. Each CDR3 is given with its conserved first and last residue. The D gene is left open where the match is weak. Clone size, where shown, is once, few, many, or a class for clones that have expanded.

j_gene | len | d_gene | v_gene | abundance | CDR3aa | CDR3nt
TRBJ2-1 | 15 | TRBD2 | TRBV6-5 | NA | CASRRLAGEYNEQFF | TGTGCCAGCAGACGACTAGCGGGGGAATACAATGAGCAGTTCTTC
TRBJ2-1 | 16 | NA | TRBV4-2 | NA | CASSQDPQGVYNEQFF | TGTGCCAGCAGCCAAGATCCCCAGGGCGTTTACAATGAGCAGTTCTTC
TRBJ1-2 | 12 | TRBD1 | TRBV30 | NA | CASLRTGNGYTF | TGTGCTAGTTTGAGGACAGGGAATGGCTACACCTTC
TRBJ1-1 | 12 | NA | TRBV25-1 | NA | CASSDWGGEAFF | TGTGCCAGCAGTGACTGGGGAGGTGAAGCTTTCTTT
TRBJ2-7 | 16 | TRBD1 | TRBV7-9 | NA | CASSSTDRIRPYEQYF | TGTGCCAGCAGCTCAACGGACAGGATCCGACCCTACGAGCAGTACTTC
TRBJ2-3 | 17 | TRBD2 | TRBV2 | NA | CASSEAMLAESTDTQYF | TGTGCCAGCAGTGAAGCTATGCTAGCGGAAAGCACAGATACGCAGTATTTT
TRBJ2-1 | 14 | NA | TRBV25-1 | NA | CASSELYRGNEQFF | TGTGCCAGCAGTGAATTATATAGGGGGAATGAGCAGTTCTTC
TRBJ2-1 | 14 | TRBD2 | TRBV6-6 | NA | CASSLAGRYNEQFF | TGTGCCAGCAGTTTAGCGGGCCGCTACAATGAGCAGTTCTTC
TRBJ2-1 | 16 | NA | TRBV7-9 | once | CASSSLGGPTYNEQFF | TGTGCCAGCAGCTCCCTCGGGGGACCAACCTACAATGAGCAGTTCTTC
TRBJ2-7 | 14 | TRBD1 | TRBV10-1 | NA | CASRIRGPSYEQYF | TGCGCCAGCAGGATCAGGGGGCCCTCCTACGAGCAGTACTTC
TRBJ2-7 | 15 | TRBD1 | TRBV7-6 | NA | CASSLGGQGPYEQYF | TGTGCCAGCAGCTTAGGGGGACAGGGGCCCTACGAGCAGTACTTC
TRBJ2-7 | 15 | TRBD1 | TRBV5-1 | NA | CASSSWYGQDYEQYF | TGCGCCAGCAGCTCTTGGTATGGACAGGACTACGAGCAGTACTTC
TRBJ1-2 | 13 | NA | TRBV5-1 | NA | CASSLAGNYGYTF | TGCGCCAGCAGCTTGGCAGGGAACTATGGCTACACCTTC
TRBJ2-5 | 16 | TRBD2 | TRBV9 | few | CASSFGTSGRSGTQYF | TGTGCCAGCAGCTTCGGGACTAGCGGGAGATCGGGGACCCAGTACTTC
TRBJ2-5 | 13 | NA | TRBV14 | NA | CASSLQGLETQYF | TGTGCCAGCAGCCTTCAGGGGCTGGAGACCCAGTACTTC
TRBJ2-3 | 14 | NA | TRBV11-2 | NA | CASSRILGTDTQYF | TGTGCCAGCAGCCGTATACTAGGCACAGATACGCAGTATTTT
TRBJ1-2 | 13 | NA | TRBV28 | NA | CASSYAGNYGYTF | TGTGCCAGCAGTTATGCGGGGAACTATGGCTACACCTTC
TRBJ1-5 | 16 | NA | TRBV10-3 | NA | CAISESAGTQNQPQHF | TGTGCCATCAGTGAGTCGGCGGGGACCCAGAATCAGCCCCAGCATTTT
TRBJ2-7 | 12 | NA | TRBV7-5 | NA | CVRLCTSNEQYF | TGTGTCAGACTCTGTACAAGTAACGAGCAGTACTTC
TRBJ2-7 | 14 | TRBD1 | TRBV5-6 | NA | CASSLAGQGYEQYF | TGTGCCAGCAGCTTGGCGGGACAGGGCTACGAGCAGTACTTC
TRBJ1-5 | 21 | TRBD1 | TRBV4-1 | NA | CASSHTLRKEKTGDSNQPQHF | TGCGCCAGCAGCCACACTTTGAGAAAGGAAAAGACAGGGGATAGCAATCAGCCCCAGCATTTT
TRBJ2-2 | 14 | NA | TRBV6-4 | NA | CASSDGRSSGELFF | TGTGCCAGCTCCGATGGCAGGTCGAGCGGGGAGCTGTTTTTT
TRBJ2-3 | 16 | TRBD2 | TRBV7-9 | NA | CASSLKTGGPPDTQYF | TGTGCCAGCAGCTTAAAAACGGGAGGGCCACCAGATACGCAGTATTTT
TRBJ1-1 | 16 | NA | TRBV19 | NA | CATSEGGVLMNTEAFF | TGTGCCACCTCCGAGGGAGGGGTCTTAATGAACACTGAAGCTTTCTTT
TRBJ1-4 | 13 | NA | TRBV4-1 | once | CASSQDPSEKLFF | TGCGCCAGCAGCCAAGATCCTAGTGAAAAACTGTTTTTT
TRBJ2-1 | 16 | NA | TRBV13 | once | CASSYVMAESYNEQFF | TGTGCCAGCAGTTACGTTATGGCGGAATCCTACAATGAGCAGTTCTTC
TRBJ2-2 | 16 | TRBD2 | TRBV9 | NA | CASSPSSGVDTGELFF | TGTGCCAGCAGCCCCTCTAGCGGAGTGGACACCGGGGAGCTGTTTTTT
TRBJ1-1 | 12 | NA | TRBV29-1 | NA | CSVGTANTEAFF | TGCAGCGTCGGGACTGCGAACACTGAAGCTTTCTTT
TRBJ2-7 | 13 | NA | TRBV5-1 | NA | CASSDTSSYEQYF | TGCGCCAGCAGCGATACTAGCTCCTACGAGCAGTACTTC
TRBJ2-5 | 17 | NA | TRBV29-1 | NA | CSVEIELRAFVGETQYF | TGCAGCGTTGAAATAGAACTGAGGGCGTTCGTCGGGGAGACCCAGTACTTC
TRBJ1-5 | 15 | NA | TRBV27 | NA | CASSLIGGSNQPQHF | TGTGCCAGCAGTTTAATCGGGGGTAGCAATCAGCCCCAGCATTTT
TRBJ2-7 | 14 | NA | TRBV19 | NA | CASSDSLPSYEQYF | TGTGCCAGCTCGGACAGCCTTCCCTCCTACGAGCAGTACTTC
TRBJ1-1 | 13 | NA | TRBV29-1 | few | CSVAELLNTEAFF | TGCAGCGTTGCAGAACTACTGAACACTGAAGCTTTCTTT
TRBJ1-1 | 11 | NA | TRBV19 | NA | CATNSAGKAFF | TGTGCCACCAATTCCGCAGGGAAAGCTTTCTTT
TRBJ2-7 | 15 | NA | TRBV28 | NA | CASRSGSASSYEQYF | TGTGCCAGCAGGTCGGGATCAGCAAGCTCCTACGAGCAGTACTTC
TRBJ1-2 | 13 | TRBD1 | TRBV6-5 | NA | CASSYTGGYGYTF | TGTGCCAGCAGTTACACAGGGGGCTATGGCTACACCTTC
TRBJ1-2 | 16 | NA | TRBV6-6 | once | CASSRVAAGPNYGYTF | TGTGCCAGCAGTAGGGTTGCAGCAGGGCCTAACTATGGCTACACCTTC
TRBJ2-5 | 15 | NA | TRBV4-2 | NA | CASSQEERTARAQYF | TGTGCCAGCAGCCAAGAAGAGCGGACAGCCCGGGCCCAGTACTTC
TRBJ2-5 | 15 | TRBD2 | TRBV7-9 | NA | CASSTKRGPQETQYF | TGTGCCAGCAGCACAAAGCGGGGGCCCCAAGAGACCCAGTACTTC
TRBJ2-2 | 16 | TRBD2 | TRBV5-1 | NA | CASSLAGGANTGELFF | TGCGCCAGCAGCTTGGCCGGGGGGGCGAACACCGGGGAGCTGTTTTTT
TRBJ1-1 | 14 | NA | TRBV18 | NA | CASSPGQRRTEAFF | TGTGCCAGCTCACCCGGACAGCGGAGGACTGAAGCTTTCTTT
TRBJ2-7 | 14 | NA | TRBV4-2 | NA | CASSPLVGSGEQYF | TGTGCCAGCAGCCCATTGGTAGGTTCGGGTGAGCAGTACTTC
TRBJ2-1 | 13 | NA | TRBV6-5 | NA | CASRDPRRGEQFF | TGTGCCAGCCGGGACCCGAGGCGGGGTGAGCAGTTCTTC
TRBJ1-1 | 11 | NA | TRBV7-9 | NA | CASSRLSEAFF | TGTGCCAGCAGCCGTCTTAGTGAAGCTTTCTTT
TRBJ1-5 | 14 | TRBD1 | TRBV10-3 | NA | CAISDWDSDQPQHF | TGTGCCATCAGTGACTGGGACAGTGATCAGCCCCAGCATTTT
TRBJ2-7 | 16 | NA | TRBV5-1 | NA | CASSQGSGETQGEQYF | TGCGCCAGCAGCCAAGGGTCGGGAGAAACCCAGGGCGAGCAGTACTTC
TRBJ1-6 | 15 | TRBD1 | TRBV25-1 | once | CASSVGTGNNSPLHF | TGTGCCAGCAGTGTGGGGACAGGGAATAATTCACCCCTCCACTTT
TRBJ1-2 | 13 | TRBD1 | TRBV19 | NA | CASTPGQGYGYTF | TGTGCCAGTACCCCGGGACAGGGATACGGCTACACCTTC
TRBJ2-2 | 16 | TRBD1 | TRBV18 | NA | CASSPLGQGSAGELFF | TGTGCCAGCTCACCCCTGGGACAGGGGAGCGCCGGGGAGCTGTTTTTT
TRBJ1-3 | 17 | TRBD1 | TRBV5-5 | medium-sized | CASRRSPGQGSGNTIYF | TGTGCCAGCAGACGATCCCCGGGACAGGGCTCTGGAAACACCATATATTTT
TRBJ2-7 | 19 | TRBD2 | TRBV6-1 | NA | CASSQGLAGVGGLTYEQYF | TGTGCCAGCAGTCAAGGACTAGCGGGAGTAGGAGGTCTCACCTACGAGCAGTACTTC
TRBJ2-5 | 15 | NA | TRBV15 | NA | CATSSALGRVETQYF | TGTGCCACCAGCAGTGCCCTCGGGCGGGTAGAGACCCAGTACTTC
TRBJ1-2 | 16 | NA | TRBV28 | NA | CASSLQGRAPVYGYTF | TGTGCCAGCAGTTTACAGGGGCGGGCCCCAGTATATGGCTACACCTTC
TRBJ1-3 | 13 | NA | TRBV28 | once | CATINFSGNTIYF | TGTGCCACCATCAACTTTTCTGGAAACACCATATATTTT
TRBJ1-5 | 14 | NA | TRBV30 | NA | CAWSAGQGNQPQHF | TGTGCCTGGAGCGCAGGGCAGGGCAATCAGCCCCAGCATTTT
TRBJ1-1 | 13 | NA | TRBV7-9 | NA | CASSLQGTTEAFF | TGTGCCAGCAGCCTCCAGGGCACCACTGAAGCTTTCTTT
TRBJ2-7 | 15 | TRBD2 | TRBV5-1 | NA | CASSFRGVAGVAEYF | TGCGCCAGCAGCTTTAGGGGGGTAGCGGGAGTTGCGGAGTACTTC
TRBJ1-6 | 14 | NA | TRBV5-1 | once | CASKNSQGNSPLHF | TGCGCCAGCAAGAACAGTCAGGGTAATTCACCCCTCCACTTT